These T cell receptor beta chains were read from a single sample in a study of graft-versus-host responses after intestinal transplantation. The table came from immunoSEQ multiplex PCR; TCRdb's copy has only in-frame clones and leaves some out. This table has roughly 46,000 clones, about 93% appearing once. The starting material was PBMCs, obtained about 800 days after a first intestinal transplant, on the day of a second. Receptors were obtained from a human patient who received an intestinal transplant, so some T cells may come from the graft donor. The CDR3 runs from the conserved cysteine through the conserved F or W. Each record gives: V gene, J gene, clone size, D gene, CDR3 DNA, CDR3 protein. A D gene is named only where the DNA matches it firmly. Clone size, where shown, is once, few, many, or a class for clones that have expanded.

V gene: TRBV7-2
J gene: TRBJ1-4
clone size: -
D gene: TRBD1
CDR3 DNA: TGTGCCAGCAGCTTCGGGACAGGGACTGGAAAACTGTTTTTT
CDR3 protein: CASSFGTGTGKLFF

V gene: TRBV4-1
J gene: TRBJ2-1
clone size: -
D gene: -
CDR3 DNA: TGCGCCACTTCGGTAGCGGACCTATACAATGAGCAGTTCTTC
CDR3 protein: CATSVADLYNEQFF

V gene: TRBV28
J gene: TRBJ1-5
clone size: -
D gene: -
CDR3 DNA: TGTGCCAGCAGTTTACCGGGGGGCAATCAGCCCCAGCATTTT
CDR3 protein: CASSLPGGNQPQHF

V gene: TRBV30
J gene: TRBJ2-5
clone size: -
D gene: TRBD2
CDR3 DNA: TGTGCCTGGAGTGCAGGACTAGCGGGAACAGAGACCCAGTACTTC
CDR3 protein: CAWSAGLAGTETQYF

V gene: TRBV29-1
J gene: TRBJ2-6
clone size: -
D gene: -
CDR3 DNA: TGCAGCGTTTTCAGCTCTGGGGCCAACGTCCTGACTTTC
CDR3 protein: CSVFSSGANVLTF

V gene: TRBV10-2
J gene: TRBJ1-6
clone size: -
D gene: -
CDR3 DNA: TGCGCCAGCAGTGTATCAACAGATAGGTCCTATAATTCACCCCTCCACTTT
CDR3 protein: CASSVSTDRSYNSPLHF

V gene: TRBV5-8
J gene: TRBJ1-4
clone size: -
D gene: -
CDR3 DNA: TGTGCCAGCAGCCGGGGGGGGCCATCAACTAATGAAAAACTGTTTTTT
CDR3 protein: CASSRGGPSTNEKLFF

V gene: TRBV29-1
J gene: TRBJ2-7
clone size: -
D gene: -
CDR3 DNA: TGCAGCGTTGAAGAAGTCTCAGGGTCCTACGAGCAGTACTTC
CDR3 protein: CSVEEVSGSYEQYF

V gene: TRBV7-2
J gene: TRBJ1-1
clone size: -
D gene: -
CDR3 DNA: TGTGCCAGCAGCCGGACATTAATGAACACTGAAGCTTTCTTT
CDR3 protein: CASSRTLMNTEAFF

V gene: TRBV29-1
J gene: TRBJ2-7
clone size: once
D gene: -
CDR3 DNA: TGCAGCGTTGTAGACGGGAGCTCCTACGAGCAGTACTTC
CDR3 protein: CSVVDGSSYEQYF

V gene: TRBV6-6
J gene: TRBJ1-1
clone size: once
D gene: -
CDR3 DNA: TGTGCCAGCAGTCGCGGGACGTTGAACACTGAAGCTTTCTTT
CDR3 protein: CASSRGTLNTEAFF

V gene: TRBV18
J gene: TRBJ2-3
clone size: -
D gene: -
CDR3 DNA: TGTGCCAGCTCATCCGCTCCAGTTGCCCTGGGCTATTTT
CDR3 protein: CASSSAPVALGYF

V gene: TRBV7-4
J gene: TRBJ2-7
clone size: -
D gene: TRBD1
CDR3 DNA: TGTGCCAGCAGCTTGGGACAGGGAACCTACGAGCAGTACTTC
CDR3 protein: CASSLGQGTYEQYF

V gene: TRBV10-3
J gene: TRBJ1-1
clone size: -
D gene: -
CDR3 DNA: TGTGCCATCAGCGTCCAGGGTATAAACACTGAAGCTTTCTTT
CDR3 protein: CAISVQGINTEAFF

V gene: TRBV11-2
J gene: TRBJ2-5
clone size: -
D gene: TRBD2
CDR3 DNA: TGTGCCAGCAGCCGAGGGACTACCCAAGAGACCCAGTACTTC
CDR3 protein: CASSRGTTQETQYF

V gene: TRBV9
J gene: TRBJ2-7
clone size: -
D gene: -
CDR3 DNA: TGTGCCAGCAGCGTAGGCCAGGCCCACGAGCAGTACTTC
CDR3 protein: CASSVGQAHEQYF

V gene: TRBV7-9
J gene: TRBJ2-1
clone size: -
D gene: TRBD1
CDR3 DNA: TGTGCCAGCAGCTTAGGACAGGGAGCCTACAATGAGCAGTTCTTC
CDR3 protein: CASSLGQGAYNEQFF

V gene: TRBV18
J gene: TRBJ2-2
clone size: -
D gene: -
CDR3 DNA: TGTGCCAGCTCACCCCCTCACCAAGACAGTGGCACCGGGGAGCTGTTTTTT
CDR3 protein: CASSPPHQDSGTGELFF

V gene: TRBV7-9
J gene: TRBJ2-1
clone size: once
D gene: -
CDR3 DNA: TGTGCCAGCAGCTTAGGGTCGGGAAACTCCTACAATGAGCAGTTCTTC
CDR3 protein: CASSLGSGNSYNEQFF

V gene: TRBV10-3
J gene: TRBJ2-1
clone size: -
D gene: TRBD1
CDR3 DNA: TGTGCCATCGGGGGACAGGGTAACTACAATGAGCAGTTCTTC
CDR3 protein: CAIGGQGNYNEQFF

V gene: TRBV7-2
J gene: TRBJ1-1
clone size: -
D gene: -
CDR3 DNA: TGTGCCAGCAGCTTAGGCCCTAATCGCGCCCAAGCTTTCTTT
CDR3 protein: CASSLGPNRAQAFF

V gene: TRBV5-1
J gene: TRBJ2-3
clone size: -
D gene: -
CDR3 DNA: TGCGCCAGCAGCTTTTCCGAGAGCACAGATACGCAGTATTTT
CDR3 protein: CASSFSESTDTQYF

V gene: TRBV6-1
J gene: TRBJ1-1
clone size: -
D gene: -
CDR3 DNA: TGTGCCAGCAGTCCACTCCAGACAAGGAGCACTGAAGCTTTCTTT
CDR3 protein: CASSPLQTRSTEAFF

V gene: TRBV25-1
J gene: TRBJ2-1
clone size: once
D gene: -
CDR3 DNA: TGTGCCAGCCCACTCGGAGGTGCCAGCTCCTACAATGAGCAGTTCTTC
CDR3 protein: CASPLGGASSYNEQFF

V gene: TRBV27
J gene: TRBJ2-7
clone size: once
D gene: -
CDR3 DNA: TGTGCCAGCAGTCCACTAGCAAGCTACGAGCAGTACTTC
CDR3 protein: CASSPLASYEQYF

V gene: TRBV4-2
J gene: TRBJ2-4
clone size: -
D gene: -
CDR3 DNA: TGTGCCAGCAGCCAAGAAACCCCCCCGGGGAACATTCAGTACTTC
CDR3 protein: CASSQETPPGNIQYF

V gene: TRBV10-2
J gene: TRBJ2-7
clone size: -
D gene: TRBD1
CDR3 DNA: TGCGCCAGCAGGGACAGGGGGAACTACGAGCAGTACTTC
CDR3 protein: CASRDRGNYEQYF

V gene: TRBV10-3
J gene: TRBJ2-5
clone size: -
D gene: TRBD2
CDR3 DNA: TGTGCCATCAGTGAGGGGGGGGGCCAAGAGACCCAGTACTTC
CDR3 protein: CAISEGGGQETQYF

V gene: TRBV2
J gene: TRBJ2-7
clone size: -
D gene: -
CDR3 DNA: TGTGCCAGCAACTACAGGGACGAGCAGTACTTC
CDR3 protein: CASNYRDEQYF

V gene: TRBV6-6
J gene: TRBJ1-1
clone size: -
D gene: TRBD1
CDR3 DNA: TGTGCCAGCAGTTACGAGGGGACAGTCACTGAAGCTTTCTTT
CDR3 protein: CASSYEGTVTEAFF

V gene: TRBV5-1
J gene: TRBJ2-5
clone size: -
D gene: -
CDR3 DNA: TGCGCCAGCAGCCTGAAGGAGGGGGCGACCCAGTACTTC
CDR3 protein: CASSLKEGATQYF

V gene: TRBV28
J gene: TRBJ2-5
clone size: -
D gene: -
CDR3 DNA: TGTGCCAGCTCACTCTTGGGGACCCAGTACTTC
CDR3 protein: CASSLLGTQYF

V gene: TRBV7-7
J gene: TRBJ2-7
clone size: -
D gene: TRBD2
CDR3 DNA: TGTGCTAGCAGCTTAGGGACTAGCGGGAGTTACGAGCAGTACTTC
CDR3 protein: CASSLGTSGSYEQYF

V gene: TRBV2
J gene: TRBJ2-1
clone size: once
D gene: TRBD1
CDR3 DNA: TGTGCCAGCACTTTTCCGGGGACAGGATCGGATGAGCAGTTCTTC
CDR3 protein: CASTFPGTGSDEQFF

V gene: TRBV4-1
J gene: TRBJ1-2
clone size: few
D gene: TRBD1
CDR3 DNA: TGCGCCAGCAGCCAGACCGGGACAGTCAATGGCTACACCTTC
CDR3 protein: CASSQTGTVNGYTF

V gene: TRBV7-9
J gene: TRBJ1-3
clone size: once
D gene: -
CDR3 DNA: TGTGCCAGCACCGACCCCAAACAGGACCTCTCTGGAAACACCATATATTTT
CDR3 protein: CASTDPKQDLSGNTIYF

V gene: TRBV6-1
J gene: TRBJ2-7
clone size: -
D gene: -
CDR3 DNA: TGTGCCAGCGGCGTTCAGTCGTACGAGCAGTACTTC
CDR3 protein: CASGVQSYEQYF

V gene: TRBV27
J gene: TRBJ2-7
clone size: -
D gene: -
CDR3 DNA: TGTGCCAGCAGTTGGGGGCCTTTGCGTGAGCAGTACTTC
CDR3 protein: CASSWGPLREQYF

V gene: TRBV7-9
J gene: TRBJ1-2
clone size: -
D gene: -
CDR3 DNA: TGTGCCAGCAGCTTGGCGACAGGCGTGATCTATGGCTACACCTTC
CDR3 protein: CASSLATGVIYGYTF

V gene: TRBV6-4
J gene: TRBJ2-3
clone size: few
D gene: TRBD2
CDR3 DNA: TGTGCCAGCAGTGAAAATAGCGGGAGGGCCTCAGATACGCAGTATTTT
CDR3 protein: CASSENSGRASDTQYF

V gene: TRBV4-1
J gene: TRBJ1-5
clone size: -
D gene: -
CDR3 DNA: TGCGCCAGCAGCCAAGATCCGGGACCGCTCGGCCCCCAGCCCCAGCATTTT
CDR3 protein: CASSQDPGPLGPQPQHF

V gene: TRBV4-1
J gene: TRBJ2-7
clone size: -
D gene: TRBD2
CDR3 DNA: TGCGCCAGCGGGCCGGGAGGCGACTACGAGCAGTACTTC
CDR3 protein: CASGPGGDYEQYF

V gene: TRBV2
J gene: TRBJ1-2
clone size: -
D gene: -
CDR3 DNA: TGTGCCAGCAGGGAAGAGGATAGAGGTGGCTACACCTTC
CDR3 protein: CASREEDRGGYTF

V gene: TRBV7-9
J gene: TRBJ2-6
clone size: -
D gene: -
CDR3 DNA: TGTGCCAGCAGCTCCTCTGGGGCCAACGTCCTGACTTTC
CDR3 protein: CASSSSGANVLTF

V gene: TRBV5-4
J gene: TRBJ2-2
clone size: few
D gene: -
CDR3 DNA: TGTGCCAGCAGCCAAGATGGACAGAACACCGGGGAGCTGTTTTTT
CDR3 protein: CASSQDGQNTGELFF

V gene: TRBV6-5
J gene: TRBJ1-1
clone size: once
D gene: -
CDR3 DNA: TGTGCCAGCAGTTACAGCGGGGGCAAGACTGAAGCTTTCTTT
CDR3 protein: CASSYSGGKTEAFF

V gene: TRBV28
J gene: TRBJ1-1
clone size: -
D gene: -
CDR3 DNA: TGTGCCAGCAGTCCAGGGCTGGGAGGCACTGAAGCTTTCTTT
CDR3 protein: CASSPGLGGTEAFF

V gene: TRBV28
J gene: TRBJ2-5
clone size: -
D gene: -
CDR3 DNA: TGTGCCAGCGTGCAGGGGGGGGAAGAGACCCAGTACTTC
CDR3 protein: CASVQGGEETQYF

V gene: TRBV4-2
J gene: TRBJ2-3
clone size: -
D gene: TRBD2
CDR3 DNA: TGTGCCAGCAGCCAAGCGATAGCGGGAGGAACAGATACGCAGTATTTT
CDR3 protein: CASSQAIAGGTDTQYF

V gene: TRBV6-5
J gene: TRBJ1-2
clone size: few
D gene: -
CDR3 DNA: -
CDR3 protein: CASWGRGAGTF

V gene: TRBV30
J gene: TRBJ1-1
clone size: -
D gene: TRBD1
CDR3 DNA: TGTGCCTGGAGGGTCGGACAGGCGGTAGCTTTCTTT
CDR3 protein: CAWRVGQAVAFF

V gene: TRBV11-3
J gene: TRBJ2-1
clone size: -
D gene: TRBD2
CDR3 DNA: TGTGCCAGCAGCTTAGCGGGGGGGCCATACAATGAGCAGTTCTTC
CDR3 protein: CASSLAGGPYNEQFF